This T cell receptor beta chain appears in the sequencing data of a study of OX40 agonist ivuxolimab in advanced cancers. Libraries were prepared by immunoSEQ multiplex PCR; TCRdb keeps only in-frame clonotypes and omits some of them. The data contain around 27,000 clones, about four fifths of them singletons. Trimming stripped 0 bases from V and 7 bases from J, with 14 bases between. The CDR3 is made up of 15 amino acids. Germline V gene data show CDR1 as SGDLS and CDR2 as YYNGEE. The receptor was isolated from an adult with an advanced solid tumor such as melanoma, head and neck, liver or kidney cancer. The chain links TRBV9 to TRBJ1-5; tentative D call: TRBD1 (5 bases). The sequenced sample was CD4+ or CD8+ T cells sorted from blood, obtained in a trial of the OX40 agonist ivuxolimab. The CDR3 DNA is TGTGCCAGCAGCGTAGACCCCGGACAAAGCCAGCCCCAGCATTTT. Translation gives CASSVDPGQSQPQHF.